These 6 T cell receptor beta chains share one sample of origin, sequenced in a study of CD8 T cells in Susac syndrome. When the RNA was reverse transcribed, random hexamers were used with an input of roughly 0.45 to 1 ug. TCRdb reprocessed the immunoSEQ multiplex PCR reads with MiXCR, giving one entry per CDR3 protein. The table has under 200,000 distinct CDR3 sequences, approximately 95% seen once. The specimen sequenced was CD4+ T cells from PBMCs. These receptors all come from a human donor in good health.

J is TRBJ1-5 and V is TRBV28; TRBD1 aligns across 7 bases. This CDR3 region has 13 residues. The trim removed 8 bases at V and 7 bases at J, leaving 8 bases unmatched. From germline, CDR1 is MDHEN and CDR2 SYDVKM. The CDR3 bases are TGTGCCAGCCGTACAGGGGTTTGGCAGCCCCAGCATTTT. It is translated as CASRTGVWQPQHF. The full variable domain, with the rest looked up from reference TRBV28 and TRBJ1-5, is DVKVTQSSRYLVKRTGEKVFLECVQDMDHENMFWYRQDPGLGLRLIYFSYDVKMKEKGDIPEGYSVSREKKERFSLILESASTNQTSMYLCASRTGVWQPQHFGDGTRLSIL.

The genes are TRBV3-1 and TRBJ2-2; the D gene is possibly TRBD2 (6 bases). The CDR3 is 13 amino acids. V was pared by 3 bases and J by 7 bases, with 9 bases between. Germline lookup yields CDR1 LGHDT and CDR2 YNNKEL (reference sequence). CDR3 sequence: CASSQREVGELFF. CDR3 DNA sequence: TGTGCCAGCAGCCAGAGGGAGGTCGGGGAGCTGTTTTTT.

The rearrangement links TRBV12-3 or TRBV12-4 to TRBJ1-4, with D possibly TRBD1 on 6 matching bases. CDR3 length: 13 amino acids. V was pared by 3 bases and J by 8 bases, with 10 bases between. The CDR3 DNA reads TGTGCCAGCAGTTTTGGGGGCGGAGAAAAACTGTTTTTT. Translation gives CASSFGGGEKLFF.

The gene calls are TRBV18 and TRBJ2-3; D unresolved. The CDR3 has 15 amino acids. V was trimmed by 1 base and J by 6 bases, leaving 14 bases between them. Germline V gene sequence: CDR1 KGHSH, CDR2 LQKENI. The CDR3 sequence is CASSPRSRIADTQYF. In DNA form, the CDR3 reads TGTGCCAGCTCACCACGTTCTCGCATCGCGGATACGCAGTATTTT.

CDR3 sequence reads: CASSRGTHEQYF. The CDR3 DNA reads TGTGCCAGTAGTCGGGGGACCCACGAGCAGTACTTC. V is TRBV6-1 and J is TRBJ2-7, with D perhaps matching TRBD2 (6 bases). Germline V lookup: CDR1 MNHNS, CDR2 SASEGT. The CDR3 is 12 amino acids. The germline V and J ends were trimmed by 9 bases and 5 bases, with 14 bases remaining between them.

The gene calls are TRBV7-3 and TRBJ1-6; TRBD1 is a possible D gene (5 bases). Trimming took 0 bases from V and 10 from J, leaving 13 bases between them. Germline lookup yields CDR1 SGHTA and CDR2 FQGTGA. The CDR3 extends over 15 amino acids. DNA of the CDR3: TGTGCCAGCAGCTTAACGGCAGGGATGAGCTCACCCCTCCACTTT. Translation gives CASSLTAGMSSPLHF. The full variable domain, completed using reference TRBV7-3 and TRBJ1-6, is GAGVSQTPSNKVTEKGKYVELRCDPISGHTALYWYRQSLGQGPEFLIYFQGTGAADDSGLPNDRFFAVRPEGSVSTLKIQRTERGDSAVYLCASSLTAGMSSPLHFGNGTRLTVT.